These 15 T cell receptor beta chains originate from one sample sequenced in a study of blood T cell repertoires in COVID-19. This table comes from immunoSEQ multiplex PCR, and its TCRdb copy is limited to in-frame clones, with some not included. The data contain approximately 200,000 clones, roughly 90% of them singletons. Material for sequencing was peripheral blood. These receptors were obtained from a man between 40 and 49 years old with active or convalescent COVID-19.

In nucleotides, the CDR3 is TGTGCCAGCAGTGCATTTGAGAACGTCGTCGGTACAGATACGCAGTATTTT. It yields the protein CASSAFENVVGTDTQYF. The J gene is TRBJ2-3, the V gene TRBV2; no clear D. The germline V gene encodes CDR1 SNHLY and CDR2 FYNNEI. The CDR3 sequence is 17 residues long. The V end lost 4 bases, the J end lost 3 bases, and 20 bases lay between the germline ends. The variable domain in full, with the rest retrieved from reference TRBV2 and TRBJ2-3, is EPEVTQTPSHQVTQMGQEVILRCVPISNHLYFYWYRQILGQKVEFLVSFYNNEISEKSEIFDDQFSVERPDGSNFTLKIRSTKLEDSAMYFCASSAFENVVGTDTQYFGPGTRLTVL.

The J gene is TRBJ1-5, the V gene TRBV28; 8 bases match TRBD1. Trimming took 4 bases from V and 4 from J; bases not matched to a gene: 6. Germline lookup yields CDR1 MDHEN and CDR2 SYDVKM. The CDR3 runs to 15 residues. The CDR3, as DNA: TGTGCCAGCAGTTCGGGGACAGGACTAAATCAGCCCCAGCATTTT. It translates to CASSSGTGLNQPQHF.

The DNA of the CDR3 is TGTGCCAGCAGTTCCCCCGCCGGGACTAGCGCCTCCTACGAGCAGTACTTC. The encoded protein is CASSSPAGTSASYEQYF. The chain combines TRBV28 with TRBJ2-7; TRBD2 matches 10 bases. The V and J ends lost 4 bases and 0 bases, in that order; junction bases with no gene match: 9. CDR1 is MDHEN and CDR2 is SYDVKM in the germline V gene. The CDR3 is 17 residues long.

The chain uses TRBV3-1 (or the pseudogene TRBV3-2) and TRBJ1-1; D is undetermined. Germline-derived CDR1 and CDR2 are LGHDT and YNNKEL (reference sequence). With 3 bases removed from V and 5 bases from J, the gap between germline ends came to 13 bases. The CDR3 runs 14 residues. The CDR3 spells CASSHYSRGTEAFF. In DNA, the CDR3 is TGTGCCAGCAGCCATTATAGCCGGGGAACTGAAGCTTTCTTT.

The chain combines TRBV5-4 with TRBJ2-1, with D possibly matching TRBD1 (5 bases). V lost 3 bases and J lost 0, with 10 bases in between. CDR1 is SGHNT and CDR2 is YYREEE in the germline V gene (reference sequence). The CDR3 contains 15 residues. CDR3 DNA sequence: TGTGCCAGCAGCTCCGACAGAAACTCCTACAATGAGCAGTTCTTC. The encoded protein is CASSSDRNSYNEQFF.

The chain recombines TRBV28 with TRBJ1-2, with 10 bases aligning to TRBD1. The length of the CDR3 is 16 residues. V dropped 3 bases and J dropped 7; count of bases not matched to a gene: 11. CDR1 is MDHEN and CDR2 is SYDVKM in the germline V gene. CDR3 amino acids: CASSLPYRTGGVGYTF. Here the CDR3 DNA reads TGTGCCAGCAGTTTGCCGTATCGGACAGGGGGGGTTGGCTACACCTTC.

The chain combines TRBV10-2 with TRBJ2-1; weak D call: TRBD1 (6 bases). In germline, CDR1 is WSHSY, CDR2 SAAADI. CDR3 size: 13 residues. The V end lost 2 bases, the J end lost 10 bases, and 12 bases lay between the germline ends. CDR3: CASSEGTPQEQFF. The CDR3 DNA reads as TGCGCCAGCAGTGAGGGGACACCTCAAGAGCAGTTCTTC.

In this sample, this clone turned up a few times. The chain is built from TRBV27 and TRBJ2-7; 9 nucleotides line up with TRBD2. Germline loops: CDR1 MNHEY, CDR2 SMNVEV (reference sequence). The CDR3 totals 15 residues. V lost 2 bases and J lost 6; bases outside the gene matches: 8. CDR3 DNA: TGTGCCAGCAGTTTAGGAGCCGCGGGAGGGAGCGAGCAGTACTTC. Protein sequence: CASSLGAAGGSEQYF.

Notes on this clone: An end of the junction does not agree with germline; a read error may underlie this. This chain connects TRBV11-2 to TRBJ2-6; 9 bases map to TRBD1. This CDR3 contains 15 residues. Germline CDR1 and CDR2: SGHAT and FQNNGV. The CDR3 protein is CASSLTGGGVNVLTF. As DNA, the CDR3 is TGTGCCAGCAGCTTGACAGGGGGTGGGGTCAACGTCCTGACTTTC.

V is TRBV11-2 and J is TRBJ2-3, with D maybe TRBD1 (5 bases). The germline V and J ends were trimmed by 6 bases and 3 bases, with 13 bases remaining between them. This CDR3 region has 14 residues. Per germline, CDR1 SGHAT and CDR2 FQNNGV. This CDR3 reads CASRVGQGTDTQYF. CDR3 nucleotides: TGTGCCAGCAGGGTGGGTCAGGGTACAGATACGCAGTATTTT.

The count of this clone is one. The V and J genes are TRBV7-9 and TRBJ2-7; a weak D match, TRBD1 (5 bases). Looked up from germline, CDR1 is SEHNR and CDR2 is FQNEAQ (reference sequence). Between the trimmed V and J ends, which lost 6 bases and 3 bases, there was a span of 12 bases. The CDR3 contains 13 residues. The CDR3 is CASSSLRVYEQYF. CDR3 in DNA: TGTGCCAGCAGTTCCCTCAGGGTCTACGAGCAGTACTTC.

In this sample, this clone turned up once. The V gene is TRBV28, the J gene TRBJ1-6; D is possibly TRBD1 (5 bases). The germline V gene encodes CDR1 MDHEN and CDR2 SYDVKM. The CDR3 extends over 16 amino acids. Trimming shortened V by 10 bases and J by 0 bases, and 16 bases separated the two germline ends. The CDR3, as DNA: TGTGCCACCGAAGGGGTCCCCGGCTCCTATAATTCACCCCTCCACTTT. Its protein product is CATEGVPGSYNSPLHF.

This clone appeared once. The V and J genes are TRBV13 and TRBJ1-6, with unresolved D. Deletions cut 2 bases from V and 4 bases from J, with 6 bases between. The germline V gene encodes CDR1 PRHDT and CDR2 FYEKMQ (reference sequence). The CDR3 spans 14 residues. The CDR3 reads CASSLLEYNSPLHF. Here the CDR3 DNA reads TGTGCCAGCAGCTTACTAGAGTATAATTCACCCCTCCACTTT.

The CDR3 region has the DNA TGTGCCAGCAGTTCACAGACAGTGGAAAATGAAAAACTGTTTTTT. This gives the protein CASSSQTVENEKLFF. The V call is TRBV6-2 or TRBV6-3, the J call TRBJ1-4, with D perhaps matching TRBD1 (5 bases). There are 15 residues in the CDR3. V lost 4 bases and J lost 5, with 14 bases in between. Germline V gene lookup returns CDR1 MNHEY and CDR2 SVGEGT.

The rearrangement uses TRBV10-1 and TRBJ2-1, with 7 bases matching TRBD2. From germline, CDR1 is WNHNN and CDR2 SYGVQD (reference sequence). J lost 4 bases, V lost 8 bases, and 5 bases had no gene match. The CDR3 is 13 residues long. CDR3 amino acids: CASSQRGYNEQFF. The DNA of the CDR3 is TGCGCCAGCTCCCAGCGGGGATACAATGAGCAGTTCTTC.